This T cell receptor (beta chain) was found in a study of T cell responses to AZD1222 COVID-19 vaccine. TCRdb keeps only in-frame clones here, not all; method: immunoSEQ multiplex PCR. The sample lists about 60,000 clones; 85% were seen once. Trimming cost V 5 bases and J 6 bases; bases outside gene matches: 10. Germline values: CDR1 MNHEY, CDR2 SVGAGI. The length of the CDR3 is 14 residues. The sample was peripheral blood, taken on day 0 of AZD1222 vaccination. The sequence was obtained from an adult in good health. The genes are TRBV6-5 and TRBJ2-7; 7 bases align to TRBD2. The CDR3: CASSPPGGLREQYF. The CDR3 DNA follows: TGTGCCAGCAGTCCCCCGGGGGGTCTACGCGAGCAGTACTTC.